The subject of this entry is one T cell receptor (beta chain). As yet, its antigen is unknown. CDR3 length: 14 amino acids. Germline V gene data show CDR1 as SNHLY and CDR2 as FYNNEI. Trimming at V came to 6 bases and at J to 7 bases, leaving 7 bases not matched to a gene. The study ran its PCR with 60 Vbeta and 13 Jbeta primers. Profiling relied on immunoSEQ multiplex PCR, and the TCRdb table lists in-frame clones only, not all of them. The table records about 130,000 clones, approximately 75% of them present only once. The data stem from a study of cytomegalovirus exposure and HLA in healthy donors. General observations from the study: The presence/absence work took it that sequencing depth was about the same across donors. A later analysis showed that HLA-associated TCR beta chains had undergone more clonal expansion than equally common others.

The gene calls are TRBV2 and TRBJ2-2; 8 nucleotides match TRBD1. This TCR came from a man aged 25 to 40 in good health and CMV-seronegative. Sequencing was carried out using PBMCs. The CDR3 nucleotides are TGTGCCAGCAGAGAGACAGGGGTGGACGGGGAGCTGTTTTTT. Translated, it gives CASRETGVDGELFF.